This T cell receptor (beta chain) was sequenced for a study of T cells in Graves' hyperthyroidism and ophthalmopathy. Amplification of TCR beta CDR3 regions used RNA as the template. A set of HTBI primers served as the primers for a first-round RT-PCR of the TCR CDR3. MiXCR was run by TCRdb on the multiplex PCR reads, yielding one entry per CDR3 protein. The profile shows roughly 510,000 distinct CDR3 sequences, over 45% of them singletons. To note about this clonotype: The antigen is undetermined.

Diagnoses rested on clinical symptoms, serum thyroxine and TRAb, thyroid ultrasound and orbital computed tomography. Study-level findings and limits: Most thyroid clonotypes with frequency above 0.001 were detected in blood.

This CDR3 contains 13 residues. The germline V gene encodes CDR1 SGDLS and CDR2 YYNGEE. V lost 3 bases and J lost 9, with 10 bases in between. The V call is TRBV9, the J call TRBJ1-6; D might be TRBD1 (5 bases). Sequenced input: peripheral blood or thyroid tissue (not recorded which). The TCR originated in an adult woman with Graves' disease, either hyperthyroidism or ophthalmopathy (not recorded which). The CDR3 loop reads CASSGQGLSPLHF. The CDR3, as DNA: TGTGCCAGCAGCGGGCAGGGTCTTTCACCCCTCCACTTT.